These T cell receptor beta chains were read from a single sample in a study of blood T cell repertoires in COVID-19. Only in-frame clones appear in the TCRdb table, and some are missing; sequencing was by immunoSEQ multiplex PCR. The profile shows approximately 210,000 clones, around four fifths of them singletons. Sequences were obtained from peripheral blood. These TCRs come from a woman in her 70s with active or convalescent COVID-19. Both conserved end residues are trimmed from each CDR3.

v_call	j_call	cdr3_aa
TRBV5-1	TRBJ2-2	ASKTSGRVNTGELF
TRBV9	TRBJ2-2	ASSVGLAGGNTGELF
TRBV28	TRBJ2-7	ASSLTGQGTYEQY
TRBV5-1	TRBJ2-7	ASSPGTSGGEQY
TRBV9	TRBJ1-2	ASSAGQGNYGYT
TRBV11-2	TRBJ2-7	ASSLGEGTFYEQY
TRBV10-1	TRBJ1-2	ASRLDRAKYGYT
TRBV5-1	TRBJ2-3	ASSLEAGSLTDTQY
TRBV28	TRBJ2-7	ASTGIYEQY
TRBV5-4	TRBJ1-6	ASSSPAGHDYNSPLH
TRBV7-2	TRBJ2-2	ASSLALGQGGTGELF
TRBV27	TRBJ2-3	ASSFLLRTDTQY
TRBV5-6	TRBJ1-2	ASSLDASYGYT
TRBV4-3	TRBJ1-1	ASSQTGTRAF
TRBV4-3	TRBJ1-6	ASSQDSVSSPLH
TRBV18	TRBJ1-2	ASSSGQNVIVSGYT
TRBV10-3	TRBJ2-2	AIRGTGAKTGELF
TRBV9	TRBJ1-3	ASSVMGGPLSGNTIY
TRBV7-2	TRBJ1-3	ASSLGLIGNTIY
TRBV4-1	TRBJ2-7	ASSRTGSLGEQY
TRBV6-5	TRBJ1-2	ASELGRYGYT
TRBV3-1/TRBV3-2	TRBJ2-1	ASSHPGLAGSFEQF
TRBV5-5	TRBJ2-1	ASSSTRVYNEQF
TRBV14	TRBJ2-4	ASSLGQGIKAY
TRBV4-3	TRBJ1-5	ASSQRTGKHQPQH
TRBV2	TRBJ2-1	ASTRDRARNEQF
TRBV7-9	TRBJ2-3	ASSLSGQPGLAANTQY
TRBV20-1	TRBJ1-4	SAVDSLAV
TRBV7-9	TRBJ2-7	ASTPTGLEEQY
TRBV7-9	TRBJ1-6	ASSDPIGNSPLH
TRBV18	TRBJ2-2	ASSPPGTFNTGELF